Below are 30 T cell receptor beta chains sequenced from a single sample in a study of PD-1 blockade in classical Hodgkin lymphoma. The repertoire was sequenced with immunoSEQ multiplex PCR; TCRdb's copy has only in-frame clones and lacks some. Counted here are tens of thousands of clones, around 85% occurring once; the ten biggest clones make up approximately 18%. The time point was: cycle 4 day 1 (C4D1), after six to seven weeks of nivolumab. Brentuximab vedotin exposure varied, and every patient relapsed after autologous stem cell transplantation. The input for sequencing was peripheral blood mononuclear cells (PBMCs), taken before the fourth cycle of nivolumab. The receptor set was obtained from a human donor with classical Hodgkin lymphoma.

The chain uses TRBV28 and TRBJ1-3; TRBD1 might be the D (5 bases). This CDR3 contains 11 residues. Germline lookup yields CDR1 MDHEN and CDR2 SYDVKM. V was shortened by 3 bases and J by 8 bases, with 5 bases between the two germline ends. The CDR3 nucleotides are TGTGCCAGCAGTTTGGGGGACACCATATATTTT. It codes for CASSLGDTIYF.

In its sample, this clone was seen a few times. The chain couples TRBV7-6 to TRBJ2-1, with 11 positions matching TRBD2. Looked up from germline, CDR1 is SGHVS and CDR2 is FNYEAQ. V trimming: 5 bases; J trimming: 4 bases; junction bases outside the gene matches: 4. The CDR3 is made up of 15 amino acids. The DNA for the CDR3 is TGTGCCAGCAGCGCACTAGCGGGAGAGTACAATGAGCAGTTCTTC. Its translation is CASSALAGEYNEQFF.

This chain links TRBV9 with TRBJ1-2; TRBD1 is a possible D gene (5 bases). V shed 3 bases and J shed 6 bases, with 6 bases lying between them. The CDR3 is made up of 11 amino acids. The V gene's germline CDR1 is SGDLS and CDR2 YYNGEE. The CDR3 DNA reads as TGTGCCAGCAGCGCGACAGATGGCTACACCTTC. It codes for CASSATDGYTF.

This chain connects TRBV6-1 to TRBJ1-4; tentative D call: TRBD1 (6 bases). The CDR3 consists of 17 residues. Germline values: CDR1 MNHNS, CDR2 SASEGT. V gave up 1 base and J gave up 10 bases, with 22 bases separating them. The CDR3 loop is CASSEGPPGGALGKLFF. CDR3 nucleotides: TGTGCCAGCAGTGAAGGACCCCCCGGGGGCGCCTTGGGAAAACTGTTTTTT.

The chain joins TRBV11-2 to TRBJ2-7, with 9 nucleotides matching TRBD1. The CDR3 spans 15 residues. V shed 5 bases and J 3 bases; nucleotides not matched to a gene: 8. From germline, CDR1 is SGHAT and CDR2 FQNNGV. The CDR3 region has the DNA TGTGCCAGCAGCCCCTGGACAGGGGCTGGCTACGAGCAGTACTTC. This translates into CASSPWTGAGYEQYF.

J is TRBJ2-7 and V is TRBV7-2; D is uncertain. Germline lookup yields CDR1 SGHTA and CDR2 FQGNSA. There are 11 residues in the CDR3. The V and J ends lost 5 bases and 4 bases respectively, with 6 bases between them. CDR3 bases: TGTGCCAGCAGCGATCGTTACGAGCAGTACTTC. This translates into CASSDRYEQYF.

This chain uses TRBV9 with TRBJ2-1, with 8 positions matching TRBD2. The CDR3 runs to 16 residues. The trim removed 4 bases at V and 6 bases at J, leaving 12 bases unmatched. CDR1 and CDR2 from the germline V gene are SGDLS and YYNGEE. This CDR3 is CASSLGEGLVGNEQFF. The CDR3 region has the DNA TGTGCCAGCAGCCTTGGAGAGGGACTAGTCGGCAATGAGCAGTTCTTC.

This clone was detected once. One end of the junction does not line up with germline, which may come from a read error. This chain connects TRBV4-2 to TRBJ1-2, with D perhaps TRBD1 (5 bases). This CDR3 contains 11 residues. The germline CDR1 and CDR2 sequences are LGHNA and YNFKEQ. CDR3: CASSPGPEIAF. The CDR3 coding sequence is TGTGCCAGCAGCCCGGGACCGGAGATTGCCTTC.

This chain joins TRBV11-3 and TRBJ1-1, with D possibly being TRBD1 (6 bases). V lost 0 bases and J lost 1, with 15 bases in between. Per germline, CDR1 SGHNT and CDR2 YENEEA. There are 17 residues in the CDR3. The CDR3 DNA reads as TGTGCCAGCAGCTTAGATCGGCCAGGGGACCAGAACACTGAAGCTTTCTTT. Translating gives CASSLDRPGDQNTEAFF.

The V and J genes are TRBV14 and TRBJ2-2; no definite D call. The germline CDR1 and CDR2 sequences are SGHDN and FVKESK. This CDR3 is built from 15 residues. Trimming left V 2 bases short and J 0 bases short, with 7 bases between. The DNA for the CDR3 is TGTGCCAGCAGCCAATTGGACGCGAACACCGGGGAGCTGTTTTTT. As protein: CASSQLDANTGELFF. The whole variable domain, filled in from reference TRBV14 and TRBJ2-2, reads EAGVTQFPSHSVIEKGQTVTLRCDPISGHDNLYWYRRVMGKEIKFLLHFVKESKQDESGMPNNRFLAERTGGTYSTLKVQPAELEDSGVYFCASSQLDANTGELFFGEGSRLTVL.

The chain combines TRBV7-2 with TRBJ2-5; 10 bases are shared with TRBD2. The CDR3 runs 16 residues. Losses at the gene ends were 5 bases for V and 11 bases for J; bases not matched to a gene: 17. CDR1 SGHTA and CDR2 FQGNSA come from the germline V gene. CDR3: CASSPGPEREGLRQYF. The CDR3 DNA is TGTGCCAGCAGCCCGGGACCCGAGCGGGAGGGCCTTAGGCAGTACTTC.

The CDR3 DNA reads as TGTGCCAGCATTAAGCGGGACGCGACCACCGGGGAGCTGTTTTTT. Translating gives CASIKRDATTGELFF. The chain employs TRBV6-1 and TRBJ2-2; TRBD2 agrees at 7 bases. The ends lost 7 bases at V and 4 bases at J; junction bases unmatched: 9. This CDR3 is 15 amino acids long. Germline loops: CDR1 MNHNS, CDR2 SASEGT.

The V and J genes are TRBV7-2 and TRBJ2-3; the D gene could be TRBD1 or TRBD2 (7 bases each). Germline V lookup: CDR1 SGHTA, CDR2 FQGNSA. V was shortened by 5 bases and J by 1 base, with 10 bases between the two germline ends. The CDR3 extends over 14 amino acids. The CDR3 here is CASSPGGGTDTQYF. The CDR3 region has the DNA TGTGCCAGCAGCCCAGGGGGGGGCACAGATACGCAGTATTTT.

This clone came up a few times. CDR3 sequence: CASSWTDSGNTIYF. CDR3 sequence (DNA): TGCGCCAGCAGCTGGACAGACTCTGGAAACACCATATATTTT. This chain uses TRBV5-1 with TRBJ1-3, with a weak D call TRBD1 (6 bases). In germline, CDR1 is SGHRS, CDR2 YFSETQ. This CDR3 region has 14 residues. Trimming took off 3 bases at V and 0 bases at J, with 7 bases between the two ends.

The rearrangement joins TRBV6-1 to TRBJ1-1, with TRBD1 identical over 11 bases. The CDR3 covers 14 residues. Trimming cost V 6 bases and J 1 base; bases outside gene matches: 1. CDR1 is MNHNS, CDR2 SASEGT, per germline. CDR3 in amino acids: CASRGQGGNTEAFF. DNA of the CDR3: TGTGCCAGCAGGGGACAGGGGGGGAACACTGAAGCTTTCTTT.

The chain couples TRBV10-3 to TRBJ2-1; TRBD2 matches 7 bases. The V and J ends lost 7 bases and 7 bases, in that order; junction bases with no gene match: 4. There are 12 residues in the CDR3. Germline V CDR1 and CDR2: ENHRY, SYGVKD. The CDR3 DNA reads TGTGCCATCACCAGCGGGATGAATGAGCAGTTCTTC. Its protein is CAITSGMNEQFF.

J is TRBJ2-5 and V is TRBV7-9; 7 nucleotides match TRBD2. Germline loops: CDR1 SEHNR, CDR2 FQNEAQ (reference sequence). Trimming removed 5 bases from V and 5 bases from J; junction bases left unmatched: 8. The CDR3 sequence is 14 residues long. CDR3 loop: CASSRSSGGETQYF. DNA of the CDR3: TGTGCCAGCAGCCGATCTAGCGGCGGGGAGACCCAGTACTTC.

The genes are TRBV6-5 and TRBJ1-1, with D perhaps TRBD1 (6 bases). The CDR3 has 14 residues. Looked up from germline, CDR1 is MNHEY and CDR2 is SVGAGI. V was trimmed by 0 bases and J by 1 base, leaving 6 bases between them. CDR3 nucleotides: TGTGCCAGCAGTTACTCAGGGGGGAACACTGAAGCTTTCTTT. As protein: CASSYSGGNTEAFF.

The CDR3 sequence: CASSLSWGGETQYF. The CDR3 DNA sequence: TGTGCCAGCAGTTTATCGTGGGGGGGAGAGACCCAGTACTTC. The chain joins TRBV27 to TRBJ2-5; TRBD2 matches 7 bases. J lost 4 bases, V lost 0 bases, and 2 bases had no gene match. The CDR3 extends over 14 amino acids. Per germline, CDR1 MNHEY and CDR2 SMNVEV (reference sequence).

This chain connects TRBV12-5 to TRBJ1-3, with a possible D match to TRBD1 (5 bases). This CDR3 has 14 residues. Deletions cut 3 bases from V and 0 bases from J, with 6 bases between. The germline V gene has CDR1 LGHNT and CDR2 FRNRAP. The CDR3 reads CASGFGGSGNTIYF. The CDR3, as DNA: TGTGCTAGTGGTTTCGGGGGCTCTGGAAACACCATATATTTT.

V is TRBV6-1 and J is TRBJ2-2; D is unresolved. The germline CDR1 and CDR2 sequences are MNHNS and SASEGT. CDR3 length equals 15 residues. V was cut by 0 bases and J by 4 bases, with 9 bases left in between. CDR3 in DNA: TGTGCCAGCAGTGAAGCGCGAGTAGTCACCGGGGAGCTGTTTTTT. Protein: CASSEARVVTGELFF.

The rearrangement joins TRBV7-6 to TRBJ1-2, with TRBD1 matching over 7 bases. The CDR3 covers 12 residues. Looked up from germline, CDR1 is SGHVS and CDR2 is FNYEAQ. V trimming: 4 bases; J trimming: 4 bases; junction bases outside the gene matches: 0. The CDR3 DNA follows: TGTGCCAGCAGCTCAGGGGGCTATGGCTACACCTTC. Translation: CASSSGGYGYTF.

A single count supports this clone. The chain's CDR3 is CASSARGIKGTGELFF. The CDR3 region has the DNA TGCGCCAGCAGTGCCCGGGGTATCAAAGGAACCGGGGAGCTGTTTTTT. The rearrangement links TRBV10-2 to TRBJ2-2; D perhaps matches TRBD2 (5 bases). Trimming took off 4 bases at V and 5 bases at J, with 17 bases between the two ends. Germline V gene lookup returns CDR1 WSHSY and CDR2 SAAADI. The CDR3 runs to 16 residues.

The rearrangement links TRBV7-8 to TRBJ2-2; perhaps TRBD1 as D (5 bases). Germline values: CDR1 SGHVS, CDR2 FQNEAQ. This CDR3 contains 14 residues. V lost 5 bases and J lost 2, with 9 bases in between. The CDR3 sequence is CASSRDSNTGELFF. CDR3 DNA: TGTGCCAGCAGCAGAGACAGTAACACCGGGGAGCTGTTTTTT.

The CDR3 spells CASSPRTGNTIYF. The CDR3 DNA reads as TGCGCCAGCAGCCCCAGGACTGGAAACACCATATATTTT. The rearrangement links TRBV5-1 to TRBJ1-3; no clear D gene. V was cut by 4 bases and J by 2 bases, with 7 bases left in between. In germline, CDR1 is SGHRS, CDR2 YFSETQ. The CDR3 length is 13 residues.

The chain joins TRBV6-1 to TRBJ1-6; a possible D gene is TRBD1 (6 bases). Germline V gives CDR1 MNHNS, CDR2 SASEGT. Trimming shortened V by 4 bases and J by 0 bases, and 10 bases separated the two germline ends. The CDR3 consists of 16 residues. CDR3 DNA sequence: TGTGCCAGCAGTGGAAGGGGGGGCTCCTATAATTCACCCCTCCACTTT. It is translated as CASSGRGGSYNSPLHF.

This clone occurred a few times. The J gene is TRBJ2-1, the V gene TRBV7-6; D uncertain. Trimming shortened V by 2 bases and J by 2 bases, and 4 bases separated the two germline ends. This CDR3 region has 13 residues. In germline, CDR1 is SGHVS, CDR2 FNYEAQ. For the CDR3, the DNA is TGTGCCAGCAGCTTAAGTGCCTACAATGAGCAGTTCTTC. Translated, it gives CASSLSAYNEQFF.

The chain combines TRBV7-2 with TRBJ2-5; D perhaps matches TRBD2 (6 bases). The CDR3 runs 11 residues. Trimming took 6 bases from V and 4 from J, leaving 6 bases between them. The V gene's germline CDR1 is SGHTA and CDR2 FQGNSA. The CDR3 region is CASRGGETQYF. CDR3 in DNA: TGTGCCAGCAGGGGGGGAGAGACCCAGTACTTC.

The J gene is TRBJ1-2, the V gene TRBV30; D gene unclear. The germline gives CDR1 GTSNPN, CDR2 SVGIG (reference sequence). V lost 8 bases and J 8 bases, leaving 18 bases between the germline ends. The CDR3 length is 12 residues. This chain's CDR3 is CADDFPGGGYTF. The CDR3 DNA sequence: TGTGCCGATGACTTCCCCGGCGGCGGCTACACCTTC.

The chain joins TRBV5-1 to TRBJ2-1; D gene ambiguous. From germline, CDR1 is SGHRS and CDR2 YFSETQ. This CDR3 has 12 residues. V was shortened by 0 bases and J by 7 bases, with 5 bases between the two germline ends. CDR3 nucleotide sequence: TGCGCCAGCAGCTTGGACTGGAATGAGCAGTTCTTC. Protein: CASSLDWNEQFF. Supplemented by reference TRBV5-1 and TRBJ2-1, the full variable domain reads KAGVTQTPRYLIKTRGQQVTLSCSPISGHRSVSWYQQTPGQGLQFLFEYFSETQRNKGNFPGRFSGRQFSNSRSEMNVSTLELGDSALYLCASSLDWNEQFFGPGTRLTVL.